This TCR beta chain was identified in a study of chemoradiotherapy in HPV16-positive cancers. Study-wide background: Two HPV16-positive patients' cells yielded candidate HPV-specific clones and common motifs.

Regarding the study as a whole: In HPV16-positive patients, HPV-responsive T-cell expansion tracked better recurrence-free survival. During treatment, candidate HPV-specific clones and E7-related motifs expanded in tumor.

Profiled with immunoSEQ multiplex PCR; TCRdb holds only in-frame clones, not every one. Of 6,000 or so clones listed, more than 85% are singletons. Concerning this clone: The antigen remains unidentified.

The CDR3 totals 14 residues. Per germline, CDR1 SQVTM and CDR2 ANQGSEA. With V trimmed by 7 bases and J by 8 bases, 14 bases remained unmatched. The rearrangement uses TRBV29-1 and TRBJ2-1; TRBD2 agrees at 7 bases. The sequencing used tumor tissue, collected from a patient who underwent chemoradiotherapy. This TCR was sampled from a human donor with HPV-associated anogenital cancer. The CDR3 coding sequence is TGCAGCGCCCGGGGAGGGAGGGCAGTCGATGAGCAGTTCTTC. Translating gives CSARGGRAVDEQFF.